This TCR beta chain was identified in a study of cytomegalovirus exposure and HLA in healthy donors. Overall study findings and caveats: The classifier reportedly diagnosed cytomegalovirus status with high sensitivity and specificity.

This CDR3 contains 13 residues. CDR1 is MNHEY and CDR2 is SMNVEV in the germline V gene (reference sequence). The V and J ends lost 8 bases and 6 bases, in that order; junction bases with no gene match: 5. PCR involved 60 Vbeta and 13 Jbeta primers. Profiled with immunoSEQ multiplex PCR; TCRdb holds only in-frame clones, not every one. In the table there are over 150,000 clones, 65% to 75% of which are singletons. Details on this clone: No antigen is known for it.

The sequencing sample was made of PBMCs. The clonotype comes from a young man in good health and CMV-seronegative. V is TRBV27 and J is TRBJ1-5; 9 bases line up with TRBD1. Here the CDR3 reads CASGDRVGQPQHF. CDR3 nucleotides: TGTGCCAGCGGGGACAGGGTAGGTCAGCCCCAGCATTTT.